This TCR beta chain comes out of a study of cytomegalovirus exposure and HLA in healthy donors. Points from the study as a whole: Upon later analysis, HLA-associated TCR beta chains proved more clonally expanded than other, equally common chains. V- and J-gene trimming of TCR beta was linked (in a later analysis) to a missense DCLRE1C variant. Rarity characterized most TCR sequences, yet some public TCRs appeared in many donors.

Healthy donors of bone marrow made up the group. Germline CDR1 is MNHNY and CDR2 is SVGAGI (reference sequence). This CDR3 is 13 amino acids long. Between the trimmed V and J ends, which lost 2 bases and 4 bases, there was a span of 6 bases. Vbeta (60) and Jbeta (13) primers were used in the PCR. Generated by immunoSEQ multiplex PCR, the TCRdb table keeps only in-frame clones and is missing some. The profile shows about 120,000 clones, about four fifths of them singletons. As regards this clone: Antigen unknown.

V gene TRBV6-6 combines with J gene TRBJ1-5; D is unclear. The sequencing sample was made of PBMCs. The source is a man aged 25-45 years in good health and CMV-seropositive. This CDR3 is CASSYSANQPQHF. Here the CDR3 DNA reads TGTGCCAGCAGTTACAGCGCTAATCAGCCCCAGCATTTT.